The clone carrying this T cell receptor beta chain was detected many times. What it binds is unknown. TCRdb's copy holds only in-frame clones and misses some; the assay was immunoSEQ multiplex PCR. The sample has around 1.1 million clones; 70% to 80% are singletons. The split of CD4+ cells yielded CD45RA+ naive and CD45RA-negative memory subsets. CDR3 size: 14 residues. Germline V gives CDR1 MGHRA, CDR2 YSYEKL. Losses at the gene ends were 3 bases for V and 10 bases for J; bases not matched to a gene: 7. The data belong to a study of shared clonotypes between healthy human individuals. Study information: Three plates each covered CD4 naive and memory; CD8 naive two, CD8 memory one. Overall study findings and caveats: Larger richness was generally estimated for naive than memory subsets. Donor scarcity curtailed the genetic and exposure-history diversity represented herein.

The receptor was derived from a young man in good health. Some clones in this sample may be carry-over from other donors' samples. Specimen: memory CD4+ T cells from PBMCs. Sample subset: CD45RA-negative fraction. The V gene is TRBV4-1, the J gene TRBJ2-1; 9 bases agree with TRBD2. As DNA, the CDR3 is TGCGCCAGCAGCCATCCGGGACTAGCATGGGAGCAGTTCTTC. It translates to CASSHPGLAWEQFF.